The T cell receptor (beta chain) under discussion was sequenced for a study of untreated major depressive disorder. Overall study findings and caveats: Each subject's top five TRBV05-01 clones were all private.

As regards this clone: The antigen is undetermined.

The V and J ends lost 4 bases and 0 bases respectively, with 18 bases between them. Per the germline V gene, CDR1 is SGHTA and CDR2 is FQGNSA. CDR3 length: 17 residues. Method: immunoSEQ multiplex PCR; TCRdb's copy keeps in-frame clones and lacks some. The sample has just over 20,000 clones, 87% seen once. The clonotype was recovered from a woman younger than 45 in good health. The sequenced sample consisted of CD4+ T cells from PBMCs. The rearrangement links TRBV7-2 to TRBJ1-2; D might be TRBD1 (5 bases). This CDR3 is CASSSGWHLYSNYGYTF. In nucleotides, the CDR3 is TGTGCCAGCAGCTCAGGGTGGCACCTCTATTCTAACTATGGCTACACCTTC.